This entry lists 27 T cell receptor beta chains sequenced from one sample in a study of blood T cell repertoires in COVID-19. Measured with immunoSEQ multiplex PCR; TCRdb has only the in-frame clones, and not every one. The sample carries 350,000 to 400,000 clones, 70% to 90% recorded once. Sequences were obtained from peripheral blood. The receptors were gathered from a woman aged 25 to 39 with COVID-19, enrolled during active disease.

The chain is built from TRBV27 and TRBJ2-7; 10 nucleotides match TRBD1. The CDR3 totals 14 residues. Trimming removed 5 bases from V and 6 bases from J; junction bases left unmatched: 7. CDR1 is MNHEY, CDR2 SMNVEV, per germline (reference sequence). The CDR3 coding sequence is TGTGCCAGCAGTCTCGGGACAGGGGTGGGCGAGCAGTACTTC. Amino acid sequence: CASSLGTGVGEQYF.

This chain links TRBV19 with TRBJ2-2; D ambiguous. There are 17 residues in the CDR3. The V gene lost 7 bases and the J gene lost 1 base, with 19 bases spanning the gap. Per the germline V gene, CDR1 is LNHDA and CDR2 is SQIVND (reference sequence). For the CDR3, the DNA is TGTGCCAGTACCCAATCCCTCGGGTCCATGAACACCGGGGAGCTGTTTTTT. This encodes CASTQSLGSMNTGELFF.

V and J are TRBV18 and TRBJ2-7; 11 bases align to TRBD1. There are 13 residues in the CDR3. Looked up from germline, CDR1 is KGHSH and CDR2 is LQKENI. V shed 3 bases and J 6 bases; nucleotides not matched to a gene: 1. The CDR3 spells CASSPGQGGEQYV. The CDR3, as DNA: TGTGCCAGCTCACCGGGACAGGGGGGCGAGCAGTACGTC.

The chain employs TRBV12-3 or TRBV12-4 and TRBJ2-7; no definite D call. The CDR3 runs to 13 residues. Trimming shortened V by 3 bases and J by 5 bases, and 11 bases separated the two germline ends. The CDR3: CASSFWAINEQYF. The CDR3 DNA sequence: TGTGCCAGCAGTTTTTGGGCGATCAACGAGCAGTACTTC.

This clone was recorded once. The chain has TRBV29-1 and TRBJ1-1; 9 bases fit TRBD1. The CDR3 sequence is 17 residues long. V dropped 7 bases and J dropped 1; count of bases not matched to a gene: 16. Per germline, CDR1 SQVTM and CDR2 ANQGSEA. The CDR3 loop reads CSAYSGGGQGSNTEAFF. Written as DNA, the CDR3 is TGCAGCGCCTACTCTGGAGGGGGACAGGGCTCGAACACTGAAGCTTTCTTT.

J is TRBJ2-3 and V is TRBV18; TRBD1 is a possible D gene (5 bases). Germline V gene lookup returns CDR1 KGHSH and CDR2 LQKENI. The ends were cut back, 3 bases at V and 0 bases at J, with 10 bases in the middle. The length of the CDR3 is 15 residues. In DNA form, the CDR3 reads TGTGCCAGCTCACCGATGACAGCTAGCACAGATACGCAGTATTTT. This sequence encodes CASSPMTASTDTQYF.

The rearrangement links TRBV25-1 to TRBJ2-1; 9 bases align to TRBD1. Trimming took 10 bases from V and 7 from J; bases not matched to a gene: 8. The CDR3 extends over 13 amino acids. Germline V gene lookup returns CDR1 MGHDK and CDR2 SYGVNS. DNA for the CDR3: TGTGCCACCGCGGGACAGGGAGGGAATGAGCAGTTCTTC. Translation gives CATAGQGGNEQFF.

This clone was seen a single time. The CDR3: CASSSSAGRYGYTF. The CDR3 bases are TGTGCCAGCAGCTCATCTGCGGGGAGATATGGCTACACCTTC. The V gene is TRBV7-2, the J gene TRBJ1-2; D remains ambiguous. This CDR3 region has 14 residues. Germline lookup yields CDR1 SGHTA and CDR2 FQGNSA. V dropped 4 bases and J dropped 5 bases, with 14 bases sitting between them.

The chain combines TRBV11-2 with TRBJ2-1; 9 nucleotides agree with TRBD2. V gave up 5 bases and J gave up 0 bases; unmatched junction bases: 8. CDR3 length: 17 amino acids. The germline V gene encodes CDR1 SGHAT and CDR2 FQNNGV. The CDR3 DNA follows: TGTGCCAGCAGCCCAAGACTAGCGGAACACTCCTACAATGAGCAGTTCTTC. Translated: CASSPRLAEHSYNEQFF.

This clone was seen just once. The CDR3 sequence: CASNVLGGGIQETQYF. For the CDR3, the DNA is TGTGCCAGCAACGTTCTAGGGGGGGGGATCCAAGAGACCCAGTACTTC. The V call is TRBV5-4, the J call TRBJ2-5, with TRBD2 as a possible D gene (7 bases). Germline V gene lookup returns CDR1 SGHNT and CDR2 YYREEE (reference sequence). Trimming took off 6 bases at V and 1 base at J, with 19 bases between the two ends. CDR3 length equals 16 residues.

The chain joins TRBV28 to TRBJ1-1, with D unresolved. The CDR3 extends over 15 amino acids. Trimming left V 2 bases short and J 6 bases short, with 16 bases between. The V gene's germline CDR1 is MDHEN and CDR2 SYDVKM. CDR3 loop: CASSLIVRPLSEAFF. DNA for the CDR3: TGTGCCAGCAGTTTAATCGTCAGGCCTTTATCTGAAGCTTTCTTT.

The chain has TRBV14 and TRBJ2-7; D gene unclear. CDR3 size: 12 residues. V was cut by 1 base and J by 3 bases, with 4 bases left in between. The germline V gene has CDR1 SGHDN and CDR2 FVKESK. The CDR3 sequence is CASSQGGYEQYV. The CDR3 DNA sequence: TGTGCCAGCAGCCAAGGAGGCTACGAGCAGTACGTC.

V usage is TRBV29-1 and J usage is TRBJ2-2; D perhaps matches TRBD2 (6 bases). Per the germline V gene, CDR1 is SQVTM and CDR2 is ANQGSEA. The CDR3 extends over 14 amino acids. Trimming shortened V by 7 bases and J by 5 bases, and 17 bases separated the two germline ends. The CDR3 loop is CSAGRGISTGELFF. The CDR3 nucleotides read TGCAGCGCCGGCCGCGGGATCTCAACCGGGGAGCTGTTTTTT.

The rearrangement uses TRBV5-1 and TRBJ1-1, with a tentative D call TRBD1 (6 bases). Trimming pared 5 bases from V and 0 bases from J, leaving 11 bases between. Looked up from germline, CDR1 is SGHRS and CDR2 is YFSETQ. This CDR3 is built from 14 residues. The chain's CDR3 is CASSFTGMNTEAFF. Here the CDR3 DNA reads TGCGCCAGCAGTTTTACAGGGATGAACACTGAAGCTTTCTTT.

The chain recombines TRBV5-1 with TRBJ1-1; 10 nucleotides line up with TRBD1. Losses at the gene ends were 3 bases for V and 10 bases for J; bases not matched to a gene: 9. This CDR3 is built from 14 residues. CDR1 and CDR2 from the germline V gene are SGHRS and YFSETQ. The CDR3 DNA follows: TGCGCCAGCAGCTCCCGGGACAGGGGCTTGGCAGCTTTCTTT. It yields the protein CASSSRDRGLAAFF. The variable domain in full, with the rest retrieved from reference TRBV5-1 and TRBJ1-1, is KAGVTQTPRYLIKTRGQQVTLSCSPISGHRSVSWYQQTPGQGLQFLFEYFSETQRNKGNFPGRFSGRQFSNSRSEMNVSTLELGDSALYLCASSSRDRGLAAFFGQGTRLTVV.

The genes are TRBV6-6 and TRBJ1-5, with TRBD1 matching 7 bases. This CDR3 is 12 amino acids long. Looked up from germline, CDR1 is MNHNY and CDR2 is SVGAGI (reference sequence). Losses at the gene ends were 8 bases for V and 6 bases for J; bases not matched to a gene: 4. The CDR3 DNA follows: TGTGCCAGCGGAGCAGGGGGTCAGCCCCAGCATTTT. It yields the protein CASGAGGQPQHF.

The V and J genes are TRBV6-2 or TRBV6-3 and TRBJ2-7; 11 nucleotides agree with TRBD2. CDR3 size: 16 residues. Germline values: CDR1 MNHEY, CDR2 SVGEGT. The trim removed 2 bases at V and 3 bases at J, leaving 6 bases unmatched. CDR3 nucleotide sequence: TGTGCCAGCAGTTACGGAACTAGCGGGGGTATCTACGAGCAGTACTTC. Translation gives CASSYGTSGGIYEQYF.

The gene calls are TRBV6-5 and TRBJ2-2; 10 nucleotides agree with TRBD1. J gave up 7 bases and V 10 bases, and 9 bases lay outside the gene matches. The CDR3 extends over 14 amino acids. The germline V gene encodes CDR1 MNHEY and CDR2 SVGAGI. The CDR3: CATSDRGWGGELFF. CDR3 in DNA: TGTGCCACCTCGGACAGGGGGTGGGGCGGGGAGCTGTTTTTT.

This CDR3 reads CASSESGTGGSNYGYTF. The CDR3 DNA reads TGTGCCAGCAGTGAATCAGGAACGGGAGGGAGTAACTATGGCTACACCTTC. V is TRBV25-1 and J is TRBJ1-2; no reliable D call. Germline lookup yields CDR1 MGHDK and CDR2 SYGVNS. V lost 1 base to trimming and J lost 1 base, with 16 bases between them. The CDR3 consists of 17 residues.

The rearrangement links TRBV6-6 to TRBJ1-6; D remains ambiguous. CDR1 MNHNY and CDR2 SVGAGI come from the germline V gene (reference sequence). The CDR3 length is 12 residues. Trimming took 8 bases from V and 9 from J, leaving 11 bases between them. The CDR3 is CASPLEGSPLHF. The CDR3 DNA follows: TGTGCCAGCCCCTTAGAGGGTTCACCCCTCCACTTT.

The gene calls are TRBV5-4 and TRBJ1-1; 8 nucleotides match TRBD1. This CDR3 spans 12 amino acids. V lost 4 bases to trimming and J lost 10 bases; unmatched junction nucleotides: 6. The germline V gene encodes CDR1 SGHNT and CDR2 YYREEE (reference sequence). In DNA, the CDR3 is TGTGCCAGCAGCCCGCAGGGGGCTGGAGCTTTCTTT. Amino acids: CASSPQGAGAFF.

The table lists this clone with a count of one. The CDR3 loop reads CASSITDTEYYGYTF. In nucleotides, the CDR3 is TGTGCCAGTAGTATAACGGACACGGAGTACTATGGCTACACCTTC. This chain connects TRBV19 to TRBJ1-2; D possibly corresponds to TRBD1 (5 bases). The CDR3 runs to 15 residues. CDR1 and CDR2 (germline): LNHDA, SQIVND (reference sequence). With 2 bases removed from V and 3 bases from J, the gap between germline ends came to 13 bases.

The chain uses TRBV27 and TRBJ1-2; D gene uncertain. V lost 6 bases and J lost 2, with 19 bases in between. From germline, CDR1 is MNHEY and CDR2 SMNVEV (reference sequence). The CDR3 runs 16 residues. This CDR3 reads CASRNTGSQWNYGYTF. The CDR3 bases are TGTGCCAGCAGGAACACGGGGTCCCAATGGAACTATGGCTACACCTTC.

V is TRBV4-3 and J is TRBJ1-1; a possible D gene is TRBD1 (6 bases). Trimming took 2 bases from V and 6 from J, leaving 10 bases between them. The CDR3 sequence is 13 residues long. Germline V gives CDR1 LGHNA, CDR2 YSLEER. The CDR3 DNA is TGCGCCAGCAGCCAAACAGGGATCGCTGAAGCTTTCTTT. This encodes CASSQTGIAEAFF.

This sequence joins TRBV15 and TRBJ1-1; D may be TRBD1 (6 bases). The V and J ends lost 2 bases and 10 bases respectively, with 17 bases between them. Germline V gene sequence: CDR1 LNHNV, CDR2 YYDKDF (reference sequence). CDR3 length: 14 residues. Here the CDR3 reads CATSRLIQGFGAFF. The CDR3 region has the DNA TGTGCCACCAGCAGATTAATCCAGGGGTTCGGAGCTTTCTTT.

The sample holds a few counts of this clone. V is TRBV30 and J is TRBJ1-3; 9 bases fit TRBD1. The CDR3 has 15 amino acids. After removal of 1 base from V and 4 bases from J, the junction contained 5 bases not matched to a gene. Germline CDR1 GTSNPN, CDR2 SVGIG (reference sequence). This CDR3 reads CAWSGTGGYGNTIYF. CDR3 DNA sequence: TGTGCCTGGAGTGGCACAGGGGGCTACGGAAACACCATATATTTT.

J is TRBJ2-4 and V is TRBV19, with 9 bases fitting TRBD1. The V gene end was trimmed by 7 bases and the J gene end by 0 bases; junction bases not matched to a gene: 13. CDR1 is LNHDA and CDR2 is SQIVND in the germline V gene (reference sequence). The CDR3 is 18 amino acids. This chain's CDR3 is CASTPGQGLAVAKNIQYF. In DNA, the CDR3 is TGTGCCAGTACCCCGGGACAGGGATTAGCGGTAGCCAAAAACATTCAGTACTTC.